Presented here are 23 T cell receptor beta chains from one specimen sequenced in a study of beta chain features in type 1 diabetes. Expressed TCRB transcripts were sequenced because the isolated RNA had all been reverse transcribed beforehand. Some clones are missing from TCRdb's copy, which holds only in-frame ones; the method was immunoSEQ multiplex PCR. The sample comprises 620,000 or so clones, roughly a sixth of which are singletons, and more than 0.08% rests with the top ten. Source material: naive CD4+ T cells from blood. Source of these receptors: a man in his late teens or twenties in good health.

The chain links TRBV10-3 to TRBJ1-2, with 7 bases lining up with TRBD1. Trimming cost V 6 bases and J 6 bases; bases outside gene matches: 13. This CDR3 comprises 15 residues. Germline lookup yields CDR1 ENHRY and CDR2 SYGVKD. The CDR3 sequence: CAISRLETGLNGYTF. In nucleotides, the CDR3 is TGTGCCATCAGCCGCCTTGAGACAGGGTTGAATGGCTACACCTTC.

V and J are TRBV28 and TRBJ1-1, with D tentatively TRBD1 (6 bases). This CDR3 is 14 amino acids long. Trimming stripped 3 bases from V and 5 bases from J, with 13 bases between. CDR1 and CDR2 from the germline V gene are MDHEN and SYDVKM. The CDR3 spells CASSLIRGGTEAFF. As DNA, the CDR3 is TGTGCCAGCAGTTTGATCAGGGGAGGTACTGAAGCTTTCTTT.

This clone came up a few times. The genes are TRBV5-1 and TRBJ1-1; TRBD1 is a possible D gene (6 bases). Trimming removed 6 bases at V and 11 bases at J, with 20 bases between. The CDR3 is 13 residues long. Germline V gives CDR1 SGHRS, CDR2 YFSETQ. The CDR3 protein is CASNVRGPGFAFF. The CDR3 bases are TGCGCCAGCAATGTTCGGGGGCCGGGGTTTGCTTTCTTT. The entire variable domain, with the rest obtained from reference TRBV5-1 and TRBJ1-1, is as follows: KAGVTQTPRYLIKTRGQQVTLSCSPISGHRSVSWYQQTPGQGLQFLFEYFSETQRNKGNFPGRFSGRQFSNSRSEMNVSTLELGDSALYLCASNVRGPGFAFFGQGTRLTVV.

The sample holds a few counts of this clone. The chain has TRBV7-2 and TRBJ2-7; D may match TRBD1 or TRBD2 (5 bases each). The germline V gene encodes CDR1 SGHTA and CDR2 FQGNSA. V was shortened by 1 base and J by 7 bases, with 17 bases between the two germline ends. The CDR3 contains 15 residues. The CDR3 sequence is CASSLVGTSMGEQYF. Here the CDR3 DNA reads TGTGCCAGCAGCTTAGTTGGGACGTCGATGGGGGAGCAGTACTTC.

The chain joins TRBV7-2 to TRBJ1-2; 9 positions agree with TRBD1. CDR3 size: 16 residues. After removal of 5 bases from V and 2 bases from J, the junction contained 9 bases not matched to a gene. Germline V gives CDR1 SGHTA, CDR2 FQGNSA. The CDR3 is CASSPRTGVKNYGYTF. The CDR3 region has the DNA TGTGCCAGCAGCCCGAGGACAGGGGTAAAAAACTATGGCTACACCTTC. Full variable domain (missing parts from reference TRBV7-2 and TRBJ1-2): GAGVSQSPSNKVTEKGKDVELRCDPISGHTALYWYRQSLGQGLEFLIYFQGNSAPDKSGLPSDRFSAERTGGSVSTLTIQRTQQEDSAVYLCASSPRTGVKNYGYTFGSGTRLTVV.

The rearrangement joins TRBV7-9 to TRBJ1-6; 7 nucleotides line up with TRBD1. The germline gives CDR1 SEHNR, CDR2 FQNEAQ (reference sequence). Trimming took 6 bases from V and 5 from J; bases not matched to a gene: 1. The CDR3 is made up of 13 amino acids. The CDR3 spells CASRTGDNSPLHF. Written as DNA, the CDR3 is TGTGCCAGCAGAACAGGGGATAATTCACCCCTCCACTTT.

The chain uses TRBV30 and TRBJ2-2, with D perhaps matching TRBD1 (6 bases). V lost 4 bases, J lost 8 bases, and 14 bases lay in between. The CDR3 covers 13 residues. In germline, CDR1 is GTSNPN, CDR2 SVGIG (reference sequence). The CDR3, as DNA: TGTGCCTGGATGTCCAGGGGAAGGGGGGAGCTGTTTTTT. This sequence encodes CAWMSRGRGELFF.

The J gene is TRBJ1-1, the V gene TRBV9; the match to TRBD1 covers 7 bases. The CDR3 is 16 amino acids. Unmatched junction bases numbered 11, after V lost 0 bases and J lost 6 bases. Germline CDR1 reads SGDLS; CDR2 reads YYNGEE. The CDR3 DNA reads TGTGCCAGCAGCGTAGGTGGGACAGCGTCGCGTGCTGAAGCTTTCTTT. This translates into CASSVGGTASRAEAFF.

This clone has a handful of counts. This chain links TRBV4-3 with TRBJ2-1; 11 bases are a match to TRBD2. The CDR3 spans 16 residues. The germline V gene has CDR1 LGHNA and CDR2 YSLEER. J lost 1 base, V lost 3 bases, and 2 bases had no gene match. The CDR3 DNA reads as TGCGCCAGCAGCCAGGGACTAGCGGAGTCCTACAATGAGCAGTTCTTC. Translated, it gives CASSQGLAESYNEQFF.

V and J are TRBV28 and TRBJ2-1; D is possibly TRBD2 (5 bases). Per the germline V gene, CDR1 is MDHEN and CDR2 is SYDVKM. The CDR3 consists of 15 residues. In DNA, the CDR3 is TGTGCTAGCGTCAGTCTAACGGAGTCCTACAATGAGCAGTTCTTC. Protein product: CASVSLTESYNEQFF.

The chain carries TRBV6-5 and TRBJ2-7, with D perhaps TRBD1 or TRBD2 (5 bases each). V lost 3 bases to trimming and J lost 3 bases, with 18 bases between them. The germline V gene has CDR1 MNHEY and CDR2 SVGAGI. The CDR3 totals 16 residues. The CDR3: CASSYAIDRGIYEQYF. Written as DNA, the CDR3 is TGTGCCAGCAGTTATGCGATTGATCGGGGCATCTACGAGCAGTACTTC.

The V call is TRBV30, the J call TRBJ1-2; D gene unclear. Per germline, CDR1 GTSNPN and CDR2 SVGIG (reference sequence). The V end was cut by 2 bases, the J end by 8 bases, with 12 bases between. CDR3 length: 12 residues. The DNA of the CDR3 is TGTGCCTGGAGTCCGGGCGGCTGGGGCTACACCTTC. Its protein is CAWSPGGWGYTF.

V usage is TRBV19 and J usage is TRBJ2-2; D ambiguous. This CDR3 has 12 amino acids. V lost 7 bases to trimming and J lost 8 bases, with 11 bases between them. CDR1 is LNHDA and CDR2 is SQIVND in the germline V gene (reference sequence). The CDR3 region has the DNA TGTGCCAGTACCCCCGGATGGGGGGAGCTGTTTTTT. Its protein product is CASTPGWGELFF. Full variable domain (remainder filled in from reference TRBV19 and TRBJ2-2): DGGITQSPKYLFRKEGQNVTLSCEQNLNHDAMYWYRQDPGQGLRLIYYSQIVNDFQKGDIAEGYSVSREKKESFPLTVTSAQKNPTAFYLCASTPGWGELFFGEGSRLTVL.

The genes are TRBV5-1 and TRBJ2-7; D tentatively fits TRBD1 or TRBD2 (5 bases each). Germline CDR1 and CDR2: SGHRS and YFSETQ. Trimming cost V 4 bases and J 6 bases, with 11 bases left between them. The CDR3 contains 12 residues. The DNA for the CDR3 is TGCGCCAGCAGCGGGACCCTTCGCGAGCAGTACTTC. This encodes CASSGTLREQYF.

This clone was found a few times. The gene calls are TRBV9 and TRBJ2-2; TRBD1 is a possible D gene (6 bases). V gave up 0 bases and J gave up 5 bases, with 8 bases separating them. The CDR3 extends over 14 amino acids. Germline CDR1 SGDLS, CDR2 YYNGEE. CDR3 residues: CASSVEQGTGELFF. The CDR3 nucleotides are TGTGCCAGCAGCGTAGAACAGGGAACCGGGGAGCTGTTTTTT.

This clone showed up just a few times. This chain connects TRBV9 to TRBJ2-1; 11 bases are a match to TRBD2. CDR3 size: 16 residues. Germline V gene sequence: CDR1 SGDLS, CDR2 YYNGEE. Losses at the gene ends were 1 base for V and 1 base for J; bases not matched to a gene: 1. The CDR3 DNA is TGTGCCAGCAGCGTAACTAGCGGGGGTTCCTACAATGAGCAGTTCTTC. Protein: CASSVTSGGSYNEQFF.

The rearrangement joins TRBV5-1 to TRBJ2-2; no clear D gene. Trimming left V 1 base short and J 7 bases short, with 14 bases between. The CDR3 contains 15 residues. From germline, CDR1 is SGHRS and CDR2 YFSETQ. CDR3 DNA sequence: TGCGCCAGCAGCTTGAGCAGCTTCAAGAGCGGGGAGCTGTTTTTT. It specifies CASSLSSFKSGELFF.

The V and J genes are TRBV28 and TRBJ2-7; 8 nucleotides agree with TRBD2. The CDR3 sequence is 14 residues long. Germline V lookup: CDR1 MDHEN, CDR2 SYDVKM. The ends lost 7 bases at V and 5 bases at J; junction bases unmatched: 10. The CDR3 reads CASISGTRPNEQYF. CDR3 coding DNA: TGTGCCAGCATTTCCGGGACTAGACCTAACGAGCAGTACTTC.

The rearrangement joins TRBV5-4 to TRBJ2-3; TRBD1 matches at 8 bases. The CDR3 totals 16 residues. With V trimmed by 0 bases and J by 6 bases, 9 bases remained unmatched. Germline V gene data show CDR1 as SGHNT and CDR2 as YYREEE (reference sequence). The CDR3 nucleotides are TGTGCCAGCAGCTTGGCAGGACAGGGCCATAAGGATACGCAGTATTTT. Amino acid sequence: CASSLAGQGHKDTQYF. Together with reference TRBV5-4 and TRBJ2-3, the CDR3 gives the full variable domain: ETGVTQSPTHLIKTRGQQVTLRCSSQSGHNTVSWYQQALGQGPQFIFQYYREEENGRGNFPPRFSGLQFPNYSSELNVNALELDDSALYLCASSLAGQGHKDTQYFGPGTRLTVL.

The V gene is TRBV5-1, the J gene TRBJ2-1; TRBD1 agrees at 7 bases. Trimming took 6 bases from V and 2 from J; bases not matched to a gene: 5. The CDR3 totals 14 residues. In germline, CDR1 is SGHRS, CDR2 YFSETQ. CDR3 coding DNA: TGCGCCAGCACAAGACAGGGCCCCTACAATGAGCAGTTCTTC. Residues: CASTRQGPYNEQFF.

This clone was counted a few times. This chain links TRBV2 with TRBJ1-5, with D unclear. CDR3 length: 14 residues. Trimming shortened V by 6 bases and J by 4 bases, and 13 bases separated the two germline ends. Germline V lookup: CDR1 SNHLY, CDR2 FYNNEI. The CDR3 loop is CASSGFSTNQPQHF. CDR3 coding DNA: TGTGCCAGCAGCGGGTTTTCCACGAATCAGCCCCAGCATTTT.

J is TRBJ1-1 and V is TRBV7-3; D unresolved. The CDR3 extends over 13 amino acids. Germline CDR1 is SGHTA and CDR2 is FQGTGA. The ends were cut back, 5 bases at V and 7 bases at J, with 14 bases in the middle. CDR3: CASSLGKGLEAFF. The CDR3, as DNA: TGTGCCAGCAGCCTAGGAAAGGGCCTTGAAGCTTTCTTT.

The genes are TRBV7-3 and TRBJ1-1, with D possibly being TRBD1 (5 bases). The CDR3 spans 14 residues. Germline CDR1 SGHTA, CDR2 FQGTGA. The V end was cut by 4 bases, the J end by 5 bases, with 14 bases between. Here the CDR3 DNA reads TGTGCCAGCAGCTCCACCCCGGGGGTTACTGAAGCTTTCTTT. Protein: CASSSTPGVTEAFF.